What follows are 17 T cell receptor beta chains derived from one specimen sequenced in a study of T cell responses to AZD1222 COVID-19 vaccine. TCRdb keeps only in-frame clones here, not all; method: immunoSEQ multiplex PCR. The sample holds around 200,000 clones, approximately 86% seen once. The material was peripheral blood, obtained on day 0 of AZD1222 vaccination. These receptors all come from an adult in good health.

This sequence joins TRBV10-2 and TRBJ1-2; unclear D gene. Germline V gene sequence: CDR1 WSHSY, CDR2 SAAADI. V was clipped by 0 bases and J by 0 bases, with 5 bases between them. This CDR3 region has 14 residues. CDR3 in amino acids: CASSESTPNYGYTF. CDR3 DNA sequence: TGCGCCAGCAGTGAGTCAACTCCTAACTATGGCTACACCTTC.

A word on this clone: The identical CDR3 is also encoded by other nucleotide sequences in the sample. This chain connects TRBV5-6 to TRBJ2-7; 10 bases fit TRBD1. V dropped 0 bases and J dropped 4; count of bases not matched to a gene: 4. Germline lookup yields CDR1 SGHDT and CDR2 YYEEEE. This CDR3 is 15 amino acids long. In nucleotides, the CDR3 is TGTGCCAGCAGCTTGGTGGGACAGGGGTTGTACGAGCAGTACTTC. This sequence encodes CASSLVGQGLYEQYF.

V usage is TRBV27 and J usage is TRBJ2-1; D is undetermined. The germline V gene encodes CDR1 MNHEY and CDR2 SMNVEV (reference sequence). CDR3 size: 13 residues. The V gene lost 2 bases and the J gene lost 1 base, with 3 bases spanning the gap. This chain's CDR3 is CASSLRSYNEQFF. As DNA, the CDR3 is TGTGCCAGCAGTTTACGGTCCTACAATGAGCAGTTCTTC.

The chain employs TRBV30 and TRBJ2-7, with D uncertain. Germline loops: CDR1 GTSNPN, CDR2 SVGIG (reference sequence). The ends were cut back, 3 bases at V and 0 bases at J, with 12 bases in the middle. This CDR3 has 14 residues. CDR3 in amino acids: CAWRPWNGSYEQYF. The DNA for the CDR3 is TGTGCCTGGAGACCCTGGAACGGCTCCTACGAGCAGTACTTC.

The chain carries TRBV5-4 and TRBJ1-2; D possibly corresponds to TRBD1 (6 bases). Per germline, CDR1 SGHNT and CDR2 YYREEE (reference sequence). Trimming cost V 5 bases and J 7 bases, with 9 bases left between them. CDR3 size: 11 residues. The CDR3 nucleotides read TGTGCCAGCAGGGGGGGCGGTGGCTACACCTTC. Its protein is CASRGGGGYTF. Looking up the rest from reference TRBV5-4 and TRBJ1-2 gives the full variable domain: ETGVTQSPTHLIKTRGQQVTLRCSSQSGHNTVSWYQQALGQGPQFIFQYYREEENGRGNFPPRFSGLQFPNYSSELNVNALELDDSALYLCASRGGGGYTFGSGTRLTVV.

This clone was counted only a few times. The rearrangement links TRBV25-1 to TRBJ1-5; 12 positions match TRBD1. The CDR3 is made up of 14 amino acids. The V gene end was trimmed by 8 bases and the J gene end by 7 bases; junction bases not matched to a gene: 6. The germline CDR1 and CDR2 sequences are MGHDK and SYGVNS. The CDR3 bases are TGTGCCAGCGGGGACAGGGGGCATAAGCAGCCCCAGCATTTT. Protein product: CASGDRGHKQPQHF.

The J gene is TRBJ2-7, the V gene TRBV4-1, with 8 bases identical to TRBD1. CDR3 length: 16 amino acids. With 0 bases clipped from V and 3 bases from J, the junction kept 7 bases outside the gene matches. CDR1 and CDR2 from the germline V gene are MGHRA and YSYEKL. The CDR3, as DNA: TGCGCCAGCAGCCAAGATAGGCAGGGGGCCTACTACGAGCAGTACTTC. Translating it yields CASSQDRQGAYYEQYF.

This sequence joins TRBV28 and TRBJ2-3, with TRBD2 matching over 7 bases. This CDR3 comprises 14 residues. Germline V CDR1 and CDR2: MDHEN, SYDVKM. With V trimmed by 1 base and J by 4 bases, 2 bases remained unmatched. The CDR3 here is CASSLYLAADTQYF. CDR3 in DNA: TGTGCCAGCAGTTTATATCTAGCGGCAGATACGCAGTATTTT.

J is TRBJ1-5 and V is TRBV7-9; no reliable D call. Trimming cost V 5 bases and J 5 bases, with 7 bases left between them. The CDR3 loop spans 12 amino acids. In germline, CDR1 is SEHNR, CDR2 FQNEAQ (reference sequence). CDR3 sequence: CASSMGYQPQHF. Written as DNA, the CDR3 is TGTGCCAGCAGCATGGGTTATCAGCCCCAGCATTTT.

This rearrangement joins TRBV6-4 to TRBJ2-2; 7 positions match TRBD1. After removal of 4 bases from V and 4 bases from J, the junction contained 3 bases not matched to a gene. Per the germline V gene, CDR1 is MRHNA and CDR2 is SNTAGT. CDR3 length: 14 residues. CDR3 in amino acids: CASSAGTVTGELFF. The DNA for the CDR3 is TGTGCCAGCAGTGCCGGGACAGTCACCGGGGAGCTGTTTTTT.

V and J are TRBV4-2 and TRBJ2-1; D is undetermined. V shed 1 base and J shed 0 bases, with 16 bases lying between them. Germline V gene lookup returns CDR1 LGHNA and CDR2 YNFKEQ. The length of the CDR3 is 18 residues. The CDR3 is CASSQVNIGPTSYNEQFF. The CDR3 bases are TGTGCCAGCAGCCAAGTCAATATAGGGCCTACCTCCTACAATGAGCAGTTCTTC.

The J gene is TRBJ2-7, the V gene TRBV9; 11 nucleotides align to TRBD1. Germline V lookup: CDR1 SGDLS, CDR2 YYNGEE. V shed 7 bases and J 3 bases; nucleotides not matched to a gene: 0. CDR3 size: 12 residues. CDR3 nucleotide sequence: TGTGCCAGCGGGACAGGGGGCTACGAGCAGTACTTC. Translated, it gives CASGTGGYEQYF.

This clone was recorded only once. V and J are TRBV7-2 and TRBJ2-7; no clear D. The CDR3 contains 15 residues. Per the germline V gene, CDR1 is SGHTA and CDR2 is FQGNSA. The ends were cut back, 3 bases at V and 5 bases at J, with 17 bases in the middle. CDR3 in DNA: TGTGCCAGCAGCTTGGTCCCGGCCTCGGGTAACGAGCAGTACTTC. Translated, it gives CASSLVPASGNEQYF. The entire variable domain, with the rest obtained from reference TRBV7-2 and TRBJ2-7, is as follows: GAGVSQSPSNKVTEKGKDVELRCDPISGHTALYWYRQSLGQGLEFLIYFQGNSAPDKSGLPSDRFSAERTGGSVSTLTIQRTQQEDSAVYLCASSLVPASGNEQYFGPGTRLTVT.

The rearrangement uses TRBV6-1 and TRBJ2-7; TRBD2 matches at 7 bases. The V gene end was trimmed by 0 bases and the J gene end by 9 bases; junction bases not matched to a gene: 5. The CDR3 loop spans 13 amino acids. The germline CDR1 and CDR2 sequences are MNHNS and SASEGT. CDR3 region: CASSEAGGSGQYF. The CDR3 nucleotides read TGTGCCAGCAGTGAAGCGGGGGGGAGCGGGCAGTACTTC.

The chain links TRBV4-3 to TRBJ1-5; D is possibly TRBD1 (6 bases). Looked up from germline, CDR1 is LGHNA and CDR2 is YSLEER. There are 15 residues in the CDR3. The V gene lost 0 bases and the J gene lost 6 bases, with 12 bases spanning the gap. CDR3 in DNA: TGCGCCAGCAGCCAAGATGGCACAGGGAGTCAGCCCCAGCATTTT. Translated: CASSQDGTGSQPQHF.

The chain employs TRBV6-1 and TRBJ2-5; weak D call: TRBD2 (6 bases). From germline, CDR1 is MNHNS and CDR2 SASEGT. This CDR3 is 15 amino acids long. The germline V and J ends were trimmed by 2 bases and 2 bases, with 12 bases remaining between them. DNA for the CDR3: TGTGCCAGCAGTGAAATGGCGGGATGGCAAGAGACCCAGTACTTC. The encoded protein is CASSEMAGWQETQYF.

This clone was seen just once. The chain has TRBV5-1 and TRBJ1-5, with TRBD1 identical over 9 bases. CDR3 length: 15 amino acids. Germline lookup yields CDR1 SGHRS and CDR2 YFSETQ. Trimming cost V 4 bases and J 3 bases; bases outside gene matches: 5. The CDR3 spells CASSLGQGPNQPQHF. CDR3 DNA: TGCGCCAGCAGCCTAGGACAGGGGCCCAATCAGCCCCAGCATTTT.